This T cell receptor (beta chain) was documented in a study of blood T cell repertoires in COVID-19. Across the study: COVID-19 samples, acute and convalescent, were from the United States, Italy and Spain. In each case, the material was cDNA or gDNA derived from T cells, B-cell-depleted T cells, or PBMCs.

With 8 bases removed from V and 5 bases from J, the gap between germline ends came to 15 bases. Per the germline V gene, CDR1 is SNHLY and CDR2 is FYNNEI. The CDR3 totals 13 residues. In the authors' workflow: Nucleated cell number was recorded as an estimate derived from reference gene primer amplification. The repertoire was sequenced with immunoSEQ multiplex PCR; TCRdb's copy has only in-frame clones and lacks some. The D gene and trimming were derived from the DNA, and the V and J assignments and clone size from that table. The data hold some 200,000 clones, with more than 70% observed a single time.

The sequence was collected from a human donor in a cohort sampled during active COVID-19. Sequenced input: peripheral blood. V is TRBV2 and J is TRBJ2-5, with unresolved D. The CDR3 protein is CASHKRSSETQYF. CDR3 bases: TGTGCCAGCCACAAGCGCAGCTCGGAGACCCAGTACTTC.